The T cell receptor (beta chain) described here comes from a study of cytomegalovirus exposure and HLA in healthy donors. Vbeta (60) and Jbeta (13) primers were used in the PCR. The assay was immunoSEQ multiplex PCR, and TCRdb's table has in-frame clones only and misses some. The sample consists of some 170,000 clones, roughly 80% of them appearing once. This clone was observed many times. Material for sequencing was PBMCs. The sequence derives from a woman in her twenties or thirties in good health and CMV-seropositive.

CDR3 DNA: TGTGCCAGCAGTGACTACCCGGGAATCACCGGGGAGCTGTTTTTT. Translation gives CASSDYPGITGELFF. The chain carries TRBV6-4 and TRBJ2-2; maybe TRBD2 (5 bases). Germline CDR1 and CDR2: MRHNA and SNTAGT. This CDR3 contains 15 residues. Trimming cost V 1 base and J 4 bases, with 10 bases left between them.